This T cell receptor (beta chain) was sequenced during a study of cytomegalovirus exposure and HLA in healthy donors. Germline CDR1 is LGHNA and CDR2 is YNFKEQ. Trimming stripped 1 base from V and 8 bases from J, with 12 bases between. The CDR3 covers 14 residues. Use of 60 Vbeta and 13 Jbeta primers characterized the PCR. Libraries were prepared by immunoSEQ multiplex PCR; TCRdb keeps only in-frame clonotypes and omits some of them. The sample yields some 56,000 clones, less than 70% seen once. The V and J genes are TRBV4-2 and TRBJ2-1; D perhaps matches TRBD1 (6 bases). The sequenced sample consisted of PBMCs. This clonotype was sampled from a human donor in good health. The CDR3 is CASSQGAGAYEQFF. The CDR3 DNA sequence: TGTGCCAGCAGCCAAGGGGCAGGGGCATATGAGCAGTTCTTC.